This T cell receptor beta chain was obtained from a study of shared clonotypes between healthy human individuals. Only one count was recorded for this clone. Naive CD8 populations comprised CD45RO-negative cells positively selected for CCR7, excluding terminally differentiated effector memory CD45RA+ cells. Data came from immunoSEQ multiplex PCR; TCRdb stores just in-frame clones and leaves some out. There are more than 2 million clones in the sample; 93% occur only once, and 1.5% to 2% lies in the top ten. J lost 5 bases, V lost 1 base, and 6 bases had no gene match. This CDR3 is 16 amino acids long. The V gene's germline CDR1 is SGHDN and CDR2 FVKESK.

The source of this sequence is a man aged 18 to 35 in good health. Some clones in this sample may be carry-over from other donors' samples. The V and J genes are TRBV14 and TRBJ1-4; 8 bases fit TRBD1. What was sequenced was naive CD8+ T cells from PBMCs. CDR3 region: CASSQARYRGNEKLFF. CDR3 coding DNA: TGTGCCAGCAGCCAAGCACGCTACAGGGGGAATGAAAAACTGTTTTTT.